This passage covers 31 T cell receptor beta chains from one sample sequenced in a study of OX40 agonist ivuxolimab in advanced cancers. The repertoire was sequenced with immunoSEQ multiplex PCR; TCRdb's copy has only in-frame clones and lacks some. The table lists about 69,000 clones, less than 90% of them singletons, with roughly 7.9% in the top ten. The starting material was CD4+ or CD8+ T cells sorted from blood, obtained in a trial of the OX40 agonist ivuxolimab. These TCRs come from an adult with an advanced solid tumor such as melanoma, head and neck, liver or kidney cancer.

This clone was counted between two and nine times. The chain has TRBV2 and TRBJ2-7, with 7 bases lining up with TRBD2. The trim removed 7 bases at V and 4 bases at J, leaving 7 bases unmatched. This CDR3 is built from 13 residues. From germline, CDR1 is SNHLY and CDR2 FYNNEI. The CDR3 spells CASTGGLLYEQYF. CDR3 DNA: TGTGCCAGCACGGGGGGACTTCTGTACGAGCAGTACTTC.

This rearrangement joins TRBV4-3 to TRBJ2-7; D uncertain. CDR1 is LGHNA, CDR2 YSLEER, per germline. The V end was cut by 0 bases, the J end by 6 bases, with 9 bases between. The CDR3 runs 13 residues. The CDR3 DNA follows: TGCGCCAGCAGCCAAGATGTAGGGCGCGAGCAGTACTTC. Translation gives CASSQDVGREQYF.

V is TRBV7-8 and J is TRBJ2-5; 8 nucleotides align to TRBD2. The J call is doubtful: the DNA matches TRBJ2-7 better. Germline CDR1 is SGHVS and CDR2 is FQNEAQ. The CDR3 is 14 amino acids. CDR3 bases: TGTGCCAGCAGTGGGCTAGCGGGCTCCTACGAGCAGTACTTC. Translation: CASSGLAGSYEQYF.

This sequence joins TRBV19 and TRBJ1-2, with D possibly matching TRBD1 (6 bases). V was shortened by 10 bases and J by 2 bases, with 17 bases between the two germline ends. From germline, CDR1 is LNHDA and CDR2 SQIVND (reference sequence). This CDR3 is 14 amino acids long. The CDR3 sequence: CATVTPGTNYGYTF. The CDR3 DNA is TGTGCCACCGTCACCCCCGGGACAAACTATGGCTACACCTTC.

This clone was counted a few times. V usage is TRBV9 and J usage is TRBJ2-5; 8 nucleotides match TRBD1. The V gene's germline CDR1 is SGDLS and CDR2 YYNGEE. V shed 4 bases, J shed 4 bases, and the junction held 6 bases outside the gene matches. The CDR3 has 14 residues. The CDR3 coding sequence is TGTGCCAGCAGCCCCAGGACAGGGAGAGAGACCCAGTACTTC. Translation: CASSPRTGRETQYF. Variable domain in full (rest from reference TRBV9 and TRBJ2-5): DSGVTQTPKHLITATGQRVTLRCSPRSGDLSVYWYQQSLDQGLQFLIQYYNGEERAKGNILERFSAQQFPDLHSELNLSSLELGDSALYFCASSPRTGRETQYFGPGTRLLVL.

This sequence joins TRBV7-2 and TRBJ1-1; TRBD1 aligns across 8 bases. CDR1 SGHTA and CDR2 FQGNSA come from the germline V gene. J was trimmed by 3 bases and V by 7 bases; bases with no gene match: 10. The CDR3 sequence is 15 residues long. The CDR3 here is CASTPGGTGDTEAFF. CDR3 nucleotides: TGTGCCAGCACCCCGGGGGGGACAGGTGACACTGAAGCTTTCTTT. Variable domain in full (rest from reference TRBV7-2 and TRBJ1-1): GAGVSQSPSNKVTEKGKDVELRCDPISGHTALYWYRQSLGQGLEFLIYFQGNSAPDKSGLPSDRFSAERTGGSVSTLTIQRTQQEDSAVYLCASTPGGTGDTEAFFGQGTRLTVV.

This chain links TRBV27 with TRBJ1-5; D gene uncertain. This CDR3 spans 15 amino acids. V dropped 0 bases and J dropped 4 bases, with 10 bases sitting between them. Per germline, CDR1 MNHEY and CDR2 SMNVEV (reference sequence). The CDR3 loop reads CASSLSFIGNQPQHF. CDR3 DNA sequence: TGTGCCAGCAGTTTATCCTTTATCGGGAATCAGCCCCAGCATTTT.

This chain uses TRBV7-3 with TRBJ1-6; 7 nucleotides agree with TRBD1. The germline V gene has CDR1 SGHTA and CDR2 FQGTGA. CDR3 size: 15 residues. The junction had 5 bases not matched to a gene; V was cut back by 2 bases and J by 7 bases. Written as DNA, the CDR3 is TGTGCCAGCAGCTTACGACAGGGCGGGAATTCACCCCTCCACTTT. It specifies CASSLRQGGNSPLHF.

Here the CDR3 reads CAWTSTRSSGNTIYF. The CDR3 region has the DNA TGTGCCTGGACCTCCACCAGGAGCTCTGGAAACACCATATATTTT. The V and J genes are TRBV30 and TRBJ1-3; no definite D call. V gave up 4 bases and J gave up 0 bases, with 13 bases separating them. The CDR3 sequence is 15 residues long. Germline CDR1 reads GTSNPN; CDR2 reads SVGIG (reference sequence).

This chain joins TRBV15 and TRBJ1-2; D gene uncertain. V shed 2 bases and J shed 5 bases, with 12 bases lying between them. The CDR3 length is 14 residues. The germline gives CDR1 LNHNV, CDR2 YYDKDF (reference sequence). The CDR3 region is CATSRHKGDYGYTF. The CDR3 DNA is TGTGCCACCAGCAGACATAAGGGCGATTATGGCTACACCTTC.

This rearrangement joins TRBV5-4 to TRBJ2-5; possibly TRBD1 for D (5 bases). Germline CDR1 SGHNT, CDR2 YYREEE (reference sequence). Deletions cut 2 bases from V and 4 bases from J, with 9 bases between. The CDR3 has 13 amino acids. CDR3 amino acids: CASSLEQAETQYF. CDR3 DNA sequence: TGTGCCAGCAGCTTAGAACAGGCAGAGACCCAGTACTTC.

The genes are TRBV6-5 and TRBJ1-3; 7 nucleotides line up with TRBD1. Germline CDR1 reads MNHEY; CDR2 reads SVGAGI. The CDR3 is 15 residues long. Trimming at V came to 6 bases and at J to 0 bases, leaving 5 bases not matched to a gene. For the CDR3, the DNA is TGTGCCAGCAGCCGGACAGGAAACTCTGGAAACACCATATATTTT. This sequence encodes CASSRTGNSGNTIYF.

V gene TRBV11-2 combines with J gene TRBJ1-2; unclear D gene. Trimming removed 5 bases at V and 4 bases at J, with 8 bases between. Germline CDR1 and CDR2: SGHAT and FQNNGV. The length of the CDR3 is 12 residues. CDR3: CASSEGGYGYTF. In DNA, the CDR3 is TGTGCCAGCAGCGAAGGAGGCTATGGCTACACCTTC.

The gene calls are TRBV5-1 and TRBJ1-5; no firm D call. The CDR3 is 14 residues long. Germline CDR1 is SGHRS and CDR2 is YFSETQ. Trimming pared 4 bases from V and 5 bases from J, leaving 13 bases between. CDR3 residues: CASSQDGIYQPQHF. CDR3 sequence (DNA): TGCGCCAGCAGCCAAGATGGTATATATCAGCCCCAGCATTTT.

This clone was found once. The chain couples TRBV7-3 to TRBJ2-3, with 8 bases fitting TRBD1. With 5 bases clipped from V and 3 bases from J, the junction kept 7 bases outside the gene matches. This CDR3 region has 15 residues. Germline CDR1 reads SGHTA; CDR2 reads FQGTGA. This CDR3 reads CASSIGGQGTDTQYF. The CDR3 DNA reads TGTGCCAGCAGCATAGGCGGACAGGGTACAGATACGCAGTATTTT. Complete variable domain (other parts from reference TRBV7-3 and TRBJ2-3): GAGVSQTPSNKVTEKGKYVELRCDPISGHTALYWYRQSLGQGPEFLIYFQGTGAADDSGLPNDRFFAVRPEGSVSTLKIQRTERGDSAVYLCASSIGGQGTDTQYFGPGTRLTVL.

The chain carries TRBV6-5 and TRBJ2-7, with TRBD1 matching 7 bases. V was pared by 6 bases and J by 5 bases, with 10 bases of the junction left unmatched. This CDR3 comprises 14 residues. Per the germline V gene, CDR1 is MNHEY and CDR2 is SVGAGI. For the CDR3, the DNA is TGTGCCAGCAGCTTGGACAGGACAAGGAACGAGCAGTACTTC. It is translated as CASSLDRTRNEQYF.

In its sample, this clone was seen a few times. This chain joins TRBV19 and TRBJ2-3; 12 bases map to TRBD2. The CDR3 is 15 amino acids. The trim removed 7 bases at V and 0 bases at J, leaving 2 bases unmatched. CDR1 and CDR2 from the germline V gene are LNHDA and SQIVND (reference sequence). The CDR3 loop is CASTGLAGSTDTQYF. In DNA, the CDR3 is TGTGCCAGTACCGGACTAGCGGGGAGCACAGATACGCAGTATTTT.

The J gene is TRBJ2-6, the V gene TRBV7-2, with TRBD1 matching over 9 bases. In germline, CDR1 is SGHTA, CDR2 FQGNSA. Trimming cost V 5 bases and J 0 bases; bases outside gene matches: 5. This CDR3 is built from 17 residues. The CDR3 sequence: CASSPGTGNSGANVLTF. For the CDR3, the DNA is TGTGCCAGCAGCCCTGGGACAGGGAACTCTGGGGCCAACGTCCTGACTTTC. Filled out from reference TRBV7-2 and TRBJ2-6, the complete variable domain reads GAGVSQSPSNKVTEKGKDVELRCDPISGHTALYWYRQSLGQGLEFLIYFQGNSAPDKSGLPSDRFSAERTGGSVSTLTIQRTQQEDSAVYLCASSPGTGNSGANVLTFGAGSRLTVL.

This clone has only one observation. The chain recombines TRBV19 with TRBJ1-6; TRBD1 agrees at 7 bases. Germline CDR1 and CDR2: LNHDA and SQIVND (reference sequence). Trimming at V came to 6 bases and at J to 7 bases, leaving 9 bases not matched to a gene. The CDR3 covers 15 residues. This CDR3 is CASSEQTGRNSPLHF. Written as DNA, the CDR3 is TGTGCCAGTAGCGAACAGACAGGGAGGAATTCACCCCTCCACTTT.

The chain recombines TRBV2 with TRBJ2-5; D remains unclear. Trimming left V 4 bases short and J 0 bases short, with 3 bases between. This CDR3 is 12 amino acids long. Germline-derived CDR1 and CDR2 are SNHLY and FYNNEI. The CDR3 spells CASSVHQETQYF. The CDR3 DNA sequence: TGTGCCAGCAGTGTACACCAAGAGACCCAGTACTTC.

V and J are TRBV5-4 and TRBJ2-5; D might be TRBD1 or TRBD2, each matching 6 bases. The CDR3 spans 15 residues. V lost 5 bases and J 4 bases, leaving 18 bases between the germline ends. Germline assignment: CDR1 SGHNT and CDR2 YYREEE (reference sequence). DNA of the CDR3: TGTGCCAGCAGTACCGGGGGCCCGACCCGAGAGACCCAGTACTTC. As protein: CASSTGGPTRETQYF.

This chain joins TRBV6-5 and TRBJ1-3; 7 bases agree with TRBD1. Germline CDR1 and CDR2: MNHEY and SVGAGI. This CDR3 is built from 15 residues. Germline trimming cut 6 bases from V and 3 bases from J; bases unmatched to any gene: 8. The CDR3 sequence: CASRPPTGVGNTIYF. The DNA of the CDR3 is TGTGCCAGCAGACCTCCTACAGGGGTTGGAAACACCATATATTTT.

This clone was seen just once. The rearrangement joins TRBV10-3 to TRBJ2-1, with D perhaps matching TRBD2 (6 bases). The CDR3 has 15 residues. CDR1 ENHRY and CDR2 SYGVKD come from the germline V gene. Trimming stripped 4 bases from V and 1 base from J, with 11 bases between. CDR3 nucleotides: TGTGCCATCAGTGGGTCGCGGGAATCCTACAATGAGCAGTTCTTC. It specifies CAISGSRESYNEQFF.

V and J are TRBV27 and TRBJ1-5; unclear D gene. The germline V and J ends were trimmed by 0 bases and 6 bases, with 12 bases remaining between them. Germline V CDR1 and CDR2: MNHEY, SMNVEV (reference sequence). The CDR3 sequence is 15 residues long. The CDR3 is CASSLSRAPSQPQHF. The CDR3 nucleotides read TGTGCCAGCAGTTTATCCCGCGCTCCCTCTCAGCCCCAGCATTTT.

The CDR3 DNA follows: TGTGCCACCAGCAGAGGGGACAAGGCTAACTATGGCTACACCTTC. This codes for CATSRGDKANYGYTF. The V call is TRBV15, the J call TRBJ1-2, with a weak D call TRBD1 (6 bases). Trimming took 1 base from V and 0 from J, leaving 9 bases between them. CDR3 length: 15 residues. Germline CDR1 reads LNHNV; CDR2 reads YYDKDF (reference sequence).

The rearrangement uses TRBV19 and TRBJ2-5; no reliable D call. Deletions cut 5 bases from V and 0 bases from J, with 7 bases between. CDR3 length: 13 amino acids. Looked up from germline, CDR1 is LNHDA and CDR2 is SQIVND (reference sequence). The CDR3, as DNA: TGTGCCAGTAGTGCAACATACCAAGAGACCCAGTACTTC. Protein product: CASSATYQETQYF.

V is TRBV7-9 and J is TRBJ1-1; D is unresolved. Germline CDR1 reads SEHNR; CDR2 reads FQNEAQ (reference sequence). The CDR3 is 15 amino acids. V was pared by 3 bases and J by 1 base, with 12 bases between. CDR3 in DNA: TGTGCCAGCAGCTTCCTGGGAGGACGGAACACTGAAGCTTTCTTT. Its protein is CASSFLGGRNTEAFF. Complete variable domain (other parts from reference TRBV7-9 and TRBJ1-1): DTGVSQNPRHKITKRGQNVTFRCDPISEHNRLYWYRQTLGQGPEFLTYFQNEAQLEKSRLLSDRFSAERPKGSFSTLEIQRTEQGDSAMYLCASSFLGGRNTEAFFGQGTRLTVV.

The rearrangement joins TRBV2 to TRBJ1-1, with TRBD1 matching 8 bases. Germline V lookup: CDR1 SNHLY, CDR2 FYNNEI. The V gene end was trimmed by 5 bases and the J gene end by 0 bases; junction bases not matched to a gene: 5. The CDR3 consists of 15 residues. CDR3 sequence: CASSRTGPLNTEAFF. The CDR3 DNA reads TGTGCCAGCAGTAGGACAGGGCCCTTGAACACTGAAGCTTTCTTT.

The rearrangement links TRBV20-1 to TRBJ2-7; 9 positions agree with TRBD1. This CDR3 has 10 residues. Trimming at V came to 7 bases and at J to 6 bases, leaving 1 base not matched to a gene. CDR1 DFQATT and CDR2 SNEGSKA come from the germline V gene (reference sequence). The CDR3 loop is CSGQGVEQYF. CDR3 sequence (DNA): TGCAGTGGACAGGGGGTCGAGCAGTACTTC.

The rearrangement joins TRBV9 to TRBJ2-3, with D perhaps matching TRBD2 (7 bases). V was pared by 0 bases and J by 1 base, with 15 bases between. CDR3 length equals 17 residues. Germline CDR1 SGDLS, CDR2 YYNGEE. The CDR3 loop reads CASSVAPSGGGTDTQYF. In DNA form, the CDR3 reads TGTGCCAGCAGCGTAGCCCCGTCGGGGGGCGGCACAGATACGCAGTATTTT.

This clone showed up just a few times. This chain joins TRBV11-2 and TRBJ2-7; 9 bases map to TRBD2. This CDR3 has 16 residues. Trimming took 5 bases from V and 4 from J; bases not matched to a gene: 12. CDR1 SGHAT and CDR2 FQNNGV come from the germline V gene. The CDR3 is CASSPVTGTSRYEQYF. In DNA form, the CDR3 reads TGTGCCAGCAGCCCGGTTACCGGGACTAGCAGGTACGAGCAGTACTTC.